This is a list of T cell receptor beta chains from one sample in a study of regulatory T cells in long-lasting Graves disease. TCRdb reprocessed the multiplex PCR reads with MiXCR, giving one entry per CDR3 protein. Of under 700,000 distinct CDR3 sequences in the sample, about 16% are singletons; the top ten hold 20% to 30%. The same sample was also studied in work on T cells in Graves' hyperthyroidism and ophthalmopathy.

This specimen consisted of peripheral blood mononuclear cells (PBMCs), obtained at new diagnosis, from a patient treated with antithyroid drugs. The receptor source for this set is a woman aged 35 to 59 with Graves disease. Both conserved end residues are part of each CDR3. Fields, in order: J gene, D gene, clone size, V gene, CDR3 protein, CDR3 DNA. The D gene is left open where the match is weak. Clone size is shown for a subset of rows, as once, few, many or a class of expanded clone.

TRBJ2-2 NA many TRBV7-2 CASSRWGSLNTGELFF TGTGCCAGCAGCCGGTGGGGTAGCCTGAACACCGGGGAGCTGTTTTTT
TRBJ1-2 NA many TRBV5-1 CASSATPGTTSAFITF TGCGCCAGCAGCGCAACTCCCGGGACCACCAGCGCCTTTATCACCTTC
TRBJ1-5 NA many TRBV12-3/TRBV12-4 CASRYRFNQPQHF TGTGCCAGCAGATACAGGTTCAATCAGCCCCAGCATTTT
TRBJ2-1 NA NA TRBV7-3 CASSLTWRPWDEQFF TGTGCCAGCAGCTTAACCTGGAGGCCCTGGGATGAGCAGTTCTTC
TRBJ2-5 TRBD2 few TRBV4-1 CASSPETSGYQETQYF TGCGCCAGCAGCCCCGAGACTAGCGGGTACCAAGAGACCCAGTACTTC
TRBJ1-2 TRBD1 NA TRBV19 CASKTDRGNYGYTF TGTGCCAGTAAAACGGACAGGGGAAACTATGGCTACACCTTC
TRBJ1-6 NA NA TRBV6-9 CASSYSKPSTTRNSPLHF TGTGCCAGCAGTTACTCGAAGCCGTCGACGACGAGGAATTCACCCCTCCACTTT
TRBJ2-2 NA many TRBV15 CATSTGVSNTGELFF TGTGCCACCAGCACAGGGGTGTCGAACACCGGGGAGCTGTTTTTT
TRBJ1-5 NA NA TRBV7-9 CASRSTGSNQPQHF TGTGCCAGCAGATCAACAGGGAGCAATCAGCCCCAGCATTTT
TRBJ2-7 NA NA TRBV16 CASSQSGLHYEQYF TGTGCCAGCAGCCAATCGGGTCTACACTACGAGCAGTACTTC
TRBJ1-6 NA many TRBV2 CASSERWAGNNSPLHF TGTGCCAGCAGTGAAAGGTGGGCAGGGAATAATTCACCCCTCCACTTT
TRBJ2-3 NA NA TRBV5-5 CASSPRGGDPTDTQYF TGTGCCAGCAGCCCGAGGGGGGGGGACCCCACAGATACGCAGTATTTT
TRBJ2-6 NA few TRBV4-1 CASSQERGGGANVLTF TGCGCCAGCAGCCAAGAAAGGGGCGGTGGGGCCAACGTCCTGACTTTC
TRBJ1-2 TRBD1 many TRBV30 CAWDFSLDRIYGYTF TGTGCCTGGGACTTCTCCTTGGACAGGATTTATGGCTACACCTTC
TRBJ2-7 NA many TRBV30 CAWSSGPLGEQYF TGTGCCTGGAGTTCCGGGCCTTTGGGCGAGCAGTACTTC
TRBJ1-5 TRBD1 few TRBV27 CASSSRDRGPNQPQHF TGTGCCAGCAGTTCCCGGGACAGGGGGCCCAATCAGCCCCAGCATTTT
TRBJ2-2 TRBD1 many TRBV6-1 CASSTETGLATGELFF TGTGCCAGCAGCACCGAGACAGGGCTGGCCACCGGGGAGCTGTTTTTT
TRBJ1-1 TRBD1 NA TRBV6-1 CASSEALWTGYGTEAFF TGTGCCAGCAGTGAAGCTTTATGGACAGGGTATGGCACTGAAGCTTTCTTT
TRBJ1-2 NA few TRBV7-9 CASSLASMGSGGYTF TGTGCCAGCAGCTTAGCGTCCATGGGTTCGGGCGGCTACACCTTC
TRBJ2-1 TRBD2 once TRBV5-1 CASSLVQRGGSYNEQFF TGCGCCAGCAGCTTGGTTCAGCGGGGGGGTTCCTACAATGAGCAGTTCTTC
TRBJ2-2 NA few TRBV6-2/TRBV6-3 CASSYSIGNVGTGELFF TGTGCCAGCAGTTACTCAATAGGGAATGTAGGGACCGGGGAGCTGTTTTTT
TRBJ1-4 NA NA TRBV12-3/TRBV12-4 CASSYSVLWSEKLFF TGTGCCAGCAGTTACTCAGTCCTATGGAGTGAAAAACTGTTTTTT
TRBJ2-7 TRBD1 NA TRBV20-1 CSATPPGTGLYEQYF TGCAGTGCTACACCCCCCGGGACAGGGTTGTACGAGCAGTACTTC
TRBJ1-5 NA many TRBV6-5 CASSYSRGYGNQPQHF TGTGCCAGCAGTTACTCCCGGGGATACGGCAATCAGCCCCAGCATTTT
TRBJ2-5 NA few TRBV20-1 CSATLTIQETQYF TGCAGTGCTACCTTGACTATCCAAGAGACCCAGTACTTC
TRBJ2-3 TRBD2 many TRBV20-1 CSATRGGATDTQYF TGCAGTGCTACTCGCGGGGGGGCCACAGATACGCAGTATTTT
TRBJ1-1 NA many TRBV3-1 CASSRGGDNTEAFF TGTGCCAGCAGCCGGGGAGGGGACAACACTGAAGCTTTCTTT
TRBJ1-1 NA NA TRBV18 CASLRDHGDTEAFF TGTGCCAGCTTAAGGGACCACGGGGATACTGAAGCTTTCTTT
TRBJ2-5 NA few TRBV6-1 CASRQEQGVETQYF TGTGCCAGCCGACAGGAACAGGGAGTTGAGACCCAGTACTTC
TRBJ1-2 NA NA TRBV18 CASSPSETVDYGYTF TGTGCCAGCTCACCATCCGAGACAGTGGACTATGGCTACACCTTC
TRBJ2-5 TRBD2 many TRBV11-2 CASRPAGAGEQETQYF TGTGCCAGCAGGCCAGCGGGGGCGGGGGAGCAGGAGACCCAGTACTTC
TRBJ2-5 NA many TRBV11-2 CASSRVVPPKETQYF TGTGCCAGCAGCCGGGTGGTCCCCCCGAAAGAGACCCAGTACTTC
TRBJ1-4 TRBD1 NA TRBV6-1 CASTGTVSDEKLFF TGTGCCAGTACCGGGACAGTTTCGGATGAAAAACTGTTTTTT
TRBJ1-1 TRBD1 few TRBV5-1 CASSLMTRGANTEAFF TGCGCCAGCAGCTTAATGACCAGGGGGGCGAACACTGAAGCTTTCTTT
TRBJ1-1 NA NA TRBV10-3 CAIGAVSNTEAFF TGTGCCATCGGGGCAGTATCGAACACTGAAGCTTTCTTT
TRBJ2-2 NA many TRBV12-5 CASGLATGELFF TGTGCTAGTGGTTTGGCCACCGGGGAGCTGTTTTTT
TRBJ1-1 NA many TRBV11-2 CASSLEAGSRTEAFF TGTGCCAGCAGCTTAGAGGCAGGATCGAGGACTGAAGCTTTCTTT
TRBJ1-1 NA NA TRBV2 CASSEELQGMNTEAFF TGTGCCAGCAGTGAAGAGCTCCAGGGCATGAACACTGAAGCTTTCTTT
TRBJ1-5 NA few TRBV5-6 CASSFTGLGNQPQHF TGTGCCAGCAGCTTTACAGGGCTGGGCAATCAGCCCCAGCATTTT
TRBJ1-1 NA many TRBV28 CASSLDYRDNTEAFF TGTGCCAGCAGTTTGGACTACAGGGATAACACTGAAGCTTTCTTT
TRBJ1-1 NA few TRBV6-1 CATSRTNSPEAFF TGTGCCACGAGCCGGACCAACTCCCCTGAAGCTTTCTTT
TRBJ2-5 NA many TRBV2 CASSDSGAKTQYF TGTGCCAGCAGTGATTCAGGGGCCAAGACCCAGTACTTC
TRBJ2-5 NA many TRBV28 CASRPDQETQYF TGTGCCAGCAGACCGGACCAAGAGACCCAGTACTTC
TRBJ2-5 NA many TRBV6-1 CASKRTHGIQTQYF TGTGCCAGCAAAAGGACCCACGGGATCCAGACCCAGTACTTC
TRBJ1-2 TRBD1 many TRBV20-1 CSARADRDYGYTF TGCAGTGCTAGAGCTGACAGGGACTATGGCTACACCTTC
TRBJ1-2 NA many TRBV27 CASGRGLGDSGYTF TGTGCCAGCGGAAGGGGATTAGGGGATTCTGGCTACACCTTC
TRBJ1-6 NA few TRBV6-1 CASRETGHSPLHF TGTGCCAGCAGGGAAACGGGACACTCACCCCTCCACTTT
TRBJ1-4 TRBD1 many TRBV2 CASSGGQGAREKLFF TGTGCCAGCAGCGGGGGACAGGGGGCGCGTGAAAAACTGTTTTTT
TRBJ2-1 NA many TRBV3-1 CASSHRADEQFF TGTGCCAGCAGCCATAGGGCGGATGAGCAGTTCTTC
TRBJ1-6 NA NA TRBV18 CTSSPEQVFYNSPLHF TGTACCAGCTCACCAGAACAGGTGTTTTATAATTCACCCCTCCACTTT
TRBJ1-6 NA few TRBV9 CASSVGVMDSPLHF TGTGCCAGCAGCGTAGGGGTTATGGATTCACCCCTCCACTTT